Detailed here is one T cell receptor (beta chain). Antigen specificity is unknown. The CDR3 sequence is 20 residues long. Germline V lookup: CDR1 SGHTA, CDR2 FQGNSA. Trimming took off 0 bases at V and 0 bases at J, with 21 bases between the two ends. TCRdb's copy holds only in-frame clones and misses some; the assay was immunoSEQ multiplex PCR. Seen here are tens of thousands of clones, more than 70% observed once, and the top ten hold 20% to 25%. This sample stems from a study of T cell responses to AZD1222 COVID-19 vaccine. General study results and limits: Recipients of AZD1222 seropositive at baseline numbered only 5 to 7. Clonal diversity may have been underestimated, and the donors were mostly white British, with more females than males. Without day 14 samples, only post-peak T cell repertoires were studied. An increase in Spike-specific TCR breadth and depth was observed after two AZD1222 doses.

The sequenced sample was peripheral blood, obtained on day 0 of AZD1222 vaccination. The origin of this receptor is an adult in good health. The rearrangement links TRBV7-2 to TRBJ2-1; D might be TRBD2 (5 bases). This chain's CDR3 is CASSLARSAGLLSSYNEQFF. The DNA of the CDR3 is TGTGCCAGCAGCTTAGCACGGTCAGCCGGACTCCTTAGCTCCTACAATGAGCAGTTCTTC. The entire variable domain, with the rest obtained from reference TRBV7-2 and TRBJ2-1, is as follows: GAGVSQSPSNKVTEKGKDVELRCDPISGHTALYWYRQSLGQGLEFLIYFQGNSAPDKSGLPSDRFSAERTGGSVSTLTIQRTQQEDSAVYLCASSLARSAGLLSSYNEQFFGPGTRLTVL.